Below are 26 T cell receptor beta chains sequenced from a single sample in a study of blood T cell repertoires in COVID-19. Clones were read by immunoSEQ multiplex PCR, and TCRdb kept only the in-frame ones, dropping some. Of 300,000 to 350,000 clones in the sample, 75% to 90% were seen once. Material for sequencing was peripheral blood. The receptors derive from a woman between 45 and 65 years old with COVID-19, enrolled during active disease.

This clone was found many times. The CDR3 bases are TGCGCCAGCAGTTTAGCGGGAAGAGGAATCAATGAGCAGTTCTTC. Amino acid sequence: CASSLAGRGINEQFF. This chain uses TRBV5-1 with TRBJ2-1; 8 nucleotides line up with TRBD2. There are 15 residues in the CDR3. The junction had 10 bases not matched to a gene; V was cut back by 5 bases and J by 6 bases. Germline CDR1 is SGHRS and CDR2 is YFSETQ.

The chain links TRBV5-1 to TRBJ1-2; D is uncertain. The V end lost 3 bases, the J end lost 6 bases, and 9 bases lay between the germline ends. The CDR3 is 12 residues long. From germline, CDR1 is SGHRS and CDR2 YFSETQ. CDR3 sequence (DNA): TGCGCCAGCAGCTCGGACGGGAATGGCTACACCTTC. This codes for CASSSDGNGYTF. The full variable domain, completed using reference TRBV5-1 and TRBJ1-2, is KAGVTQTPRYLIKTRGQQVTLSCSPISGHRSVSWYQQTPGQGLQFLFEYFSETQRNKGNFPGRFSGRQFSNSRSEMNVSTLELGDSALYLCASSSDGNGYTFGSGTRLTVV.

The gene calls are TRBV5-5 and TRBJ2-5; D is ambiguous. Germline CDR1 reads SGHKS; CDR2 reads YYEKEE (reference sequence). V lost 6 bases and J lost 4, with 13 bases in between. This CDR3 has 13 residues. The CDR3 nucleotides read TGTGCCAGCACCGGTGTTTCGGGAGAGACCCAGTACTTC. This translates into CASTGVSGETQYF.

This rearrangement joins TRBV9 to TRBJ2-7; TRBD2 matches 10 bases. After removal of 0 bases from V and 4 bases from J, the junction contained 7 bases not matched to a gene. CDR1 is SGDLS and CDR2 is YYNGEE in the germline V gene. The CDR3 sequence is 16 residues long. The CDR3 is CASSVGLAGVEYEQYF. The CDR3 DNA sequence: TGTGCCAGCAGCGTAGGCCTAGCGGGAGTCGAATACGAGCAGTACTTC.

This chain connects TRBV30 to TRBJ2-4; 7 bases agree with TRBD2. CDR3 length: 18 residues. Per the germline V gene, CDR1 is GTSNPN and CDR2 is SVGIG (reference sequence). The J segment lost 0 bases and the V segment lost 0 bases, leaving 11 bases of the junction unmatched. The CDR3 DNA sequence: TGTGCCTGGAGTGTACTGGTGGGAGGGCTGCTAGCCAAAAACATTCAGTACTTC. This gives the protein CAWSVLVGGLLAKNIQYF.

This clone was observed a handful of times. This chain joins TRBV27 and TRBJ2-7; 10 bases fit TRBD1. The V gene's germline CDR1 is MNHEY and CDR2 SMNVEV (reference sequence). V lost 6 bases to trimming and J lost 6 bases; unmatched junction nucleotides: 14. The CDR3 is 16 residues long. CDR3 in DNA: TGTGCCAGCAGGCTAAAATCCGGGACAGGGGTCCTCGAGCAGTACTTC. Protein: CASRLKSGTGVLEQYF.

The chain is built from TRBV7-9 and TRBJ2-3, with 9 bases matching TRBD2. The V gene's germline CDR1 is SEHNR and CDR2 FQNEAQ (reference sequence). This CDR3 is 17 amino acids long. After removal of 3 bases from V and 4 bases from J, the junction contained 11 bases not matched to a gene. CDR3 protein: CASSFPRAGGPSDTQYF. The CDR3 nucleotides are TGTGCCAGCAGCTTCCCACGGGCGGGAGGGCCGTCAGATACGCAGTATTTT.

The chain uses TRBV6-6 and TRBJ2-1; 8 bases are shared with TRBD1. CDR1 is MNHNY, CDR2 SVGAGI, per germline (reference sequence). CDR3 size: 14 residues. Germline trimming cut 5 bases from V and 7 bases from J; bases unmatched to any gene: 7. The CDR3 bases are TGTGCCAGCAGTAGGACAGGGTCGGGGAATGAGCAGTTCTTC. Translated: CASSRTGSGNEQFF.

The gene calls are TRBV3-1 (or the pseudogene TRBV3-2) and TRBJ2-2; D is undetermined. This CDR3 has 16 amino acids. CDR1 and CDR2 (germline): LGHDT, YNNKEL (reference sequence). The V and J ends lost 1 base and 6 bases respectively, with 15 bases between them. The CDR3, as DNA: TGTGCCAGCAGCCAAGTTCTTTCCGCGTTCCCCGGGGAGCTGTTTTTT. Translation gives CASSQVLSAFPGELFF.

V gene TRBV5-1 combines with J gene TRBJ2-6; possibly TRBD2 for D (5 bases). Germline assignment: CDR1 SGHRS and CDR2 YFSETQ. CDR3 length: 15 amino acids. Trimming cost V 4 bases and J 1 base, with 9 bases left between them. For the CDR3, the DNA is TGCGCCAGCAGCCCCTGGACTTCTGGGGCCAACGTCCTGACTTTC. Protein: CASSPWTSGANVLTF.

This clone is a singleton in its sample. The V gene is TRBV18, the J gene TRBJ2-7; 7 bases map to TRBD2. The germline CDR1 and CDR2 sequences are KGHSH and LQKENI. The CDR3 length is 15 residues. The junction had 6 bases not matched to a gene; V was cut back by 1 base and J by 3 bases. The CDR3 nucleotides are TGTGCCAGCTCACCACGGCTAGCGGTAGTCTACGAGCAGTACTTC. This encodes CASSPRLAVVYEQYF.

The chain uses TRBV19 and TRBJ2-7; 8 nucleotides align to TRBD2. The CDR3 contains 15 residues. Looked up from germline, CDR1 is LNHDA and CDR2 is SQIVND (reference sequence). V shed 3 bases, J shed 2 bases, and the junction held 6 bases outside the gene matches. CDR3 residues: CASSMGLVGPYEQYF. CDR3 sequence (DNA): TGTGCCAGTAGTATGGGACTAGTGGGTCCCTACGAGCAGTACTTC.

This chain uses TRBV4-2 with TRBJ2-1; TRBD2 matches 7 bases. The V and J ends lost 0 bases and 2 bases, in that order; junction bases with no gene match: 1. The V gene's germline CDR1 is LGHNA and CDR2 YNFKEQ. The CDR3 spans 15 residues. CDR3 loop: CASSQDREAYNEQFF. CDR3 sequence (DNA): TGTGCCAGCAGCCAAGATCGGGAGGCCTACAATGAGCAGTTCTTC.

In its sample, this clone was seen a few times. CDR3 region: CASSKLQNSYEQYF. Here the CDR3 DNA reads TGTGCCAGCAGCAAATTACAGAATTCCTACGAGCAGTACTTC. V usage is TRBV7-9 and J usage is TRBJ2-7; D call uncertain. V lost 5 bases and J 1 base, leaving 12 bases between the germline ends. Germline V lookup: CDR1 SEHNR, CDR2 FQNEAQ (reference sequence). This CDR3 is built from 14 residues.

The genes are TRBV5-6 and TRBJ2-7; the D gene is possibly TRBD2 (7 bases). This CDR3 is 14 amino acids long. Germline lookup yields CDR1 SGHDT and CDR2 YYEEEE. V lost 4 bases, J lost 4 bases, and 15 bases lay in between. DNA for the CDR3: TGTGCCAGCAGCCACTCAGGGAGGGGGTACGAGCAGTACTTC. Translated: CASSHSGRGYEQYF.

The chain combines TRBV7-9 with TRBJ2-7; TRBD2 matches 10 bases. The CDR3 is made up of 14 amino acids. The germline V gene has CDR1 SEHNR and CDR2 FQNEAQ (reference sequence). Trimming took 5 bases from V and 3 from J; bases not matched to a gene: 4. The CDR3 spells CASSPLAGGYEQYF. DNA for the CDR3: TGTGCCAGCAGCCCCTTAGCGGGAGGCTACGAGCAGTACTTC.

The V call is TRBV19, the J call TRBJ2-1; 8 nucleotides line up with TRBD1. Germline V gives CDR1 LNHDA, CDR2 SQIVND (reference sequence). The CDR3 extends over 14 amino acids. J lost 4 bases, V lost 6 bases, and 5 bases had no gene match. Here the CDR3 reads CASRSDRGYNEQFF. The CDR3 DNA is TGTGCCAGTAGGAGTGACAGGGGATACAATGAGCAGTTCTTC.

This rearrangement joins TRBV5-1 to TRBJ1-3; 7 bases fit TRBD1. The length of the CDR3 is 17 residues. Trimming cost V 4 bases and J 1 base; bases outside gene matches: 11. Per germline, CDR1 SGHRS and CDR2 YFSETQ. CDR3 region: CASSPGAGRGSGNTIYF. CDR3 DNA sequence: TGCGCCAGCAGCCCTGGCGCCGGCAGGGGGTCTGGAAACACCATATATTTT.

This rearrangement joins TRBV18 to TRBJ2-5; 10 nucleotides agree with TRBD1. The V gene's germline CDR1 is KGHSH and CDR2 LQKENI. V lost 3 bases to trimming and J lost 2 bases; unmatched junction nucleotides: 0. The CDR3 is 14 residues long. In DNA form, the CDR3 reads TGTGCCAGCTCACCGGGACAGGGGCAAGAGACCCAGTACTTC. Translation gives CASSPGQGQETQYF.

This clone was detected only a few times. V usage is TRBV6-6 and J usage is TRBJ1-5; perhaps TRBD1 as D (6 bases). The CDR3 spans 16 residues. The germline V and J ends were trimmed by 0 bases and 1 base, with 10 bases remaining between them. CDR1 is MNHNY and CDR2 is SVGAGI in the germline V gene (reference sequence). CDR3 sequence reads: CASSYSMGHSNQPQHF. DNA of the CDR3: TGTGCCAGCAGTTACTCGATGGGACACAGCAATCAGCCCCAGCATTTT.

The genes are TRBV27 and TRBJ2-5; 9 nucleotides match TRBD1. Looked up from germline, CDR1 is MNHEY and CDR2 is SMNVEV (reference sequence). This CDR3 is built from 14 residues. V lost 6 bases to trimming and J lost 5 bases; unmatched junction nucleotides: 7. In DNA, the CDR3 is TGTGCCAGCAGGGGGACAGGGATGGTGGAGACCCAGTACTTC. The encoded protein is CASRGTGMVETQYF.

The CDR3 sequence is CASSWTGGVGNEQFF. For the CDR3, the DNA is TGTGCCAGCAGCTGGACAGGGGGCGTGGGCAATGAGCAGTTCTTC. This chain links TRBV11-2 with TRBJ2-1, with TRBD1 matching over 11 bases. This CDR3 spans 15 amino acids. The germline V gene encodes CDR1 SGHAT and CDR2 FQNNGV. V shed 4 bases, J shed 6 bases, and the junction held 5 bases outside the gene matches.

The genes are TRBV6-5 and TRBJ2-7; TRBD1 matches at 10 bases. The CDR3 extends over 15 amino acids. CDR1 is MNHEY, CDR2 SVGAGI, per germline. Unmatched junction bases numbered 8, after V lost 5 bases and J lost 4 bases. CDR3 protein: CASSRGDRGRYEQYF. The CDR3, as DNA: TGTGCCAGCAGTCGCGGGGACAGGGGAAGGTACGAGCAGTACTTC.

The V gene is TRBV5-5, the J gene TRBJ2-5; TRBD2 matches at 16 bases. This CDR3 has 18 residues. The germline V gene has CDR1 SGHKS and CDR2 YYEKEE (reference sequence). V gave up 0 bases and J gave up 5 bases; unmatched junction bases: 7. The CDR3 here is CASSLEGLAGGGRETQYF. CDR3 coding DNA: TGTGCCAGCAGCTTGGAGGGACTAGCGGGAGGGGGAAGGGAGACCCAGTACTTC. Drawing the rest from reference TRBV5-5 and TRBJ2-5, the complete variable domain is DAGVTQSPTHLIKTRGQQVTLRCSPISGHKSVSWYQQVLGQGPQFIFQYYEKEERGRGNFPDRFSARQFPNYSSELNVNALLLGDSALYLCASSLEGLAGGGRETQYFGPGTRLLVL.

This chain connects TRBV5-1 to TRBJ1-1; tentatively, D is TRBD1 (5 bases). V was shortened by 5 bases and J by 7 bases, with 15 bases between the two germline ends. The germline V gene has CDR1 SGHRS and CDR2 YFSETQ. The CDR3 length is 13 residues. The CDR3 coding sequence is TGCGCCAGCAGGGGGCGGACGGCCTATGAAGCTTTCTTT. Encoded protein: CASRGRTAYEAFF.

The V and J genes are TRBV20-1 and TRBJ1-2; D uncertain. V lost 3 bases, J lost 6 bases, and 23 bases lay in between. This CDR3 contains 16 residues. CDR1 and CDR2 from the germline V gene are DFQATT and SNEGSKA (reference sequence). CDR3 in DNA: TGCAGTGCTAGTTCCTTGGCAGACCAGGTCGCTAATGGCTACACCTTC. Encoded protein: CSASSLADQVANGYTF.